The next 27 T cell receptor beta chains were all read from a single sample in a study of OX40 agonist ivuxolimab in advanced cancers. Generated by immunoSEQ multiplex PCR, the TCRdb table keeps only in-frame clones and is missing some. The sample lists approximately 15,000 clones; 70% to 90% were seen once. Sequencing was performed on CD4+ or CD8+ T cells sorted from blood, taken in a trial of the OX40 agonist ivuxolimab. The receptors were gathered from an adult with an advanced solid tumor such as melanoma, head and neck, liver or kidney cancer.

The chain couples TRBV5-1 to TRBJ1-4, with D possibly TRBD1 on 5 matching bases. Germline V gene sequence: CDR1 SGHRS, CDR2 YFSETQ. The CDR3 is 14 residues long. Deletions cut 6 bases from V and 1 base from J, with 10 bases between. The CDR3 sequence is CASKPGGTNEKLFF. In nucleotides, the CDR3 is TGCGCCAGCAAACCGGGGGGAACTAATGAAAAACTGTTTTTT.

The V and J genes are TRBV10-3 and TRBJ1-5; D is ambiguous. The CDR3 extends over 15 amino acids. Germline V gene lookup returns CDR1 ENHRY and CDR2 SYGVKD. Trimming removed 0 bases from V and 3 bases from J, with 9 bases in between. The CDR3 sequence: CAISESRSFNQPQHF. The CDR3 coding sequence is TGTGCCATCAGTGAGTCCCGTAGTTTCAATCAGCCCCAGCATTTT.

The CDR3 region has the DNA TGTGCCAGCAGCCGGAGACTAGCGGGAGTGGTAGATACGCAGTATTTT. It translates to CASSRRLAGVVDTQYF. The rearrangement uses TRBV4-2 and TRBJ2-3; TRBD2 matches at 12 bases. V was clipped by 4 bases and J by 5 bases; unmatched bases: 7. Looked up from germline, CDR1 is LGHNA and CDR2 is YNFKEQ. This CDR3 contains 16 residues.

The rearrangement links TRBV7-2 to TRBJ1-5; D uncertain. Germline V gives CDR1 SGHTA, CDR2 FQGNSA. V dropped 3 bases and J dropped 4 bases, with 16 bases sitting between them. CDR3 size: 16 residues. The DNA for the CDR3 is TGTGCCAGCAGCTTTTACGCGGCAGGCGGGAATCAGCCCCAGCATTTT. It yields the protein CASSFYAAGGNQPQHF.

This chain connects TRBV4-2 to TRBJ2-7, with 14 bases that match TRBD2. Germline loops: CDR1 LGHNA, CDR2 YNFKEQ. J lost 3 bases, V lost 1 base, and 2 bases had no gene match. The CDR3 totals 16 residues. The CDR3 region has the DNA TGTGCCAGCAGCCAAGCTGGGACTAGCGGGGGCTACGAGCAGTACTTC. Translating gives CASSQAGTSGGYEQYF.

This chain joins TRBV6-1 and TRBJ2-1; D is uncertain. The CDR3 is made up of 14 amino acids. CDR1 MNHNS and CDR2 SASEGT come from the germline V gene. V dropped 8 bases and J dropped 7 bases, with 18 bases sitting between them. The CDR3 DNA reads TGTGCCAGCTCCCCTTCGCCCGTTCGTAATGAGCAGTTCTTC. Protein product: CASSPSPVRNEQFF.

The V call is TRBV5-6, the J call TRBJ1-1; perhaps TRBD1 as D (5 bases). Germline V CDR1 and CDR2: SGHDT, YYEEEE. CDR3 length equals 16 residues. Trimming took off 0 bases at V and 0 bases at J, with 12 bases between the two ends. CDR3 in amino acids: CASSLAGWDMNTEAFF. The CDR3 region has the DNA TGTGCCAGCAGCTTGGCAGGGTGGGATATGAACACTGAAGCTTTCTTT.

The chain links TRBV6-6 to TRBJ2-7, with D uncertain. The germline V gene has CDR1 MNHNY and CDR2 SVGAGI (reference sequence). The CDR3 is made up of 13 amino acids. V lost 6 bases and J lost 0, with 9 bases in between. Here the CDR3 DNA reads TGTGCCAGCAGACAGTCACGCTCCTACGAGCAGTACTTC. Its protein is CASRQSRSYEQYF.

The J gene is TRBJ2-2, the V gene TRBV11-2; no firm D call. This CDR3 region has 17 residues. V was shortened by 3 bases and J by 6 bases, with 20 bases between the two germline ends. Germline V gene data show CDR1 as SGHAT and CDR2 as FQNNGV. CDR3 sequence: CASSLPFGRGRPGELFF. CDR3 nucleotides: TGTGCCAGCAGCTTGCCGTTTGGGCGAGGACGTCCCGGGGAGCTGTTTTTT.

The chain employs TRBV19 and TRBJ2-7; 7 bases map to TRBD2. The V gene end was trimmed by 1 base and the J gene end by 5 bases; junction bases not matched to a gene: 5. The CDR3 has 14 amino acids. Germline V CDR1 and CDR2: LNHDA, SQIVND (reference sequence). CDR3 nucleotide sequence: TGTGCCAGTAGTATAGGGGGAGGGCCCCACGAGCAGTACTTC. Encoded protein: CASSIGGGPHEQYF.

The sample holds one count of this clone. The V gene is TRBV29-1, the J gene TRBJ2-5, with D maybe TRBD1 (5 bases). V was shortened by 7 bases and J by 4 bases, with 13 bases between the two germline ends. Germline CDR1 SQVTM, CDR2 ANQGSEA. There are 12 residues in the CDR3. CDR3 sequence: CSGRTGGETQYF. CDR3 bases: TGCAGCGGAAGAACAGGTGGAGAGACCCAGTACTTC.

The chain employs TRBV7-8 and TRBJ2-5, with no clear D. Germline loops: CDR1 SGHVS, CDR2 FQNEAQ. This CDR3 contains 11 residues. The V and J ends lost 1 base and 5 bases respectively, with 2 bases between them. CDR3 in DNA: TGTGCCAGCAGCTTAGTGGAGACCCAGTACTTC. It translates to CASSLVETQYF.

This chain links TRBV7-6 with TRBJ2-5; 14 positions match TRBD2. The J segment lost 5 bases and the V segment lost 5 bases, leaving 1 base of the junction unmatched. Per the germline V gene, CDR1 is SGHVS and CDR2 is FNYEAQ. The CDR3 spans 14 residues. CDR3 sequence reads: CASSRTSGGETQYF. The CDR3 DNA reads TGTGCCAGCAGCCGGACTAGCGGGGGGGAGACCCAGTACTTC.

The rearrangement uses TRBV5-5 and TRBJ1-2; tentative D call: TRBD1 (5 bases). Germline CDR1 SGHKS, CDR2 YYEKEE (reference sequence). This CDR3 is 14 amino acids long. Trimming took 4 bases from V and 7 from J, leaving 17 bases between them. The chain's CDR3 is CASSDHRTGSGYTF. The CDR3 bases are TGTGCCAGCAGCGATCACCGTACAGGTTCTGGCTACACCTTC. The full variable domain, in which reference TRBV5-5 and TRBJ1-2 provide the parts outside the CDR3, is DAGVTQSPTHLIKTRGQQVTLRCSPISGHKSVSWYQQVLGQGPQFIFQYYEKEERGRGNFPDRFSARQFPNYSSELNVNALLLGDSALYLCASSDHRTGSGYTFGSGTRLTVV.

The J gene is TRBJ2-1, the V gene TRBV19, with D possibly being TRBD1 (5 bases). Trimming stripped 4 bases from V and 7 bases from J, with 17 bases between. Germline V lookup: CDR1 LNHDA, CDR2 SQIVND (reference sequence). This CDR3 is built from 15 residues. The CDR3 loop is CASSRLGQGQNEQFF. CDR3 bases: TGTGCCAGTAGTAGGCTTGGGCAGGGTCAGAATGAGCAGTTCTTC.

The chain carries TRBV28 and TRBJ1-2; D call uncertain. CDR1 is MDHEN, CDR2 SYDVKM, per germline. Between the trimmed V and J ends, which lost 6 bases and 0 bases, there was a span of 8 bases. The CDR3 spans 13 residues. DNA of the CDR3: TGTGCCAGCAGGGAGGGATCTAACTATGGCTACACCTTC. Amino acids: CASREGSNYGYTF.

For the CDR3, the DNA is TGTGCCAGTAGTCTAAAGACAGGGACCCTCAATCAGCCCCAGCATTTT. It specifies CASSLKTGTLNQPQHF. The V and J genes are TRBV19 and TRBJ1-5; 7 nucleotides agree with TRBD1. Germline trimming cut 5 bases from V and 3 bases from J; bases unmatched to any gene: 10. The CDR3 is 16 amino acids. CDR1 and CDR2 from the germline V gene are LNHDA and SQIVND (reference sequence).

The chain joins TRBV27 to TRBJ2-7; D possibly corresponds to TRBD1 (5 bases). The ends were cut back, 4 bases at V and 5 bases at J, with 12 bases in the middle. Germline lookup yields CDR1 MNHEY and CDR2 SMNVEV (reference sequence). CDR3 length equals 13 residues. The DNA for the CDR3 is TGTGCCAGCAGTTACCAGGGTTCCAACGAGCAGTACTTC. Amino acid sequence: CASSYQGSNEQYF.

The chain links TRBV7-2 to TRBJ2-7, with 9 bases fitting TRBD1. Trimming cost V 3 bases and J 0 bases; bases outside gene matches: 3. The V gene's germline CDR1 is SGHTA and CDR2 FQGNSA. CDR3 length: 15 amino acids. DNA of the CDR3: TGTGCCAGCAGCTTTGGACAGGGGAGCTCCTACGAGCAGTACTTC. Amino acid sequence: CASSFGQGSSYEQYF. Full variable domain (remainder filled in from reference TRBV7-2 and TRBJ2-7): GAGVSQSPSNKVTEKGKDVELRCDPISGHTALYWYRQSLGQGLEFLIYFQGNSAPDKSGLPSDRFSAERTGGSVSTLTIQRTQQEDSAVYLCASSFGQGSSYEQYFGPGTRLTVT.

V and J are TRBV28 and TRBJ2-5; D may be TRBD1 or TRBD2 (5 bases each). The V gene lost 5 bases and the J gene lost 2 bases, with 15 bases spanning the gap. The CDR3 is 15 residues long. Germline assignment: CDR1 MDHEN and CDR2 SYDVKM. CDR3 region: CASSHYQGRQETQYF. CDR3 coding DNA: TGTGCCAGCAGTCACTATCAGGGACGGCAAGAGACCCAGTACTTC. The full variable domain, in which reference TRBV28 and TRBJ2-5 provide the parts outside the CDR3, is DVKVTQSSRYLVKRTGEKVFLECVQDMDHENMFWYRQDPGLGLRLIYFSYDVKMKEKGDIPEGYSVSREKKERFSLILESASTNQTSMYLCASSHYQGRQETQYFGPGTRLLVL.

The gene calls are TRBV10-3 and TRBJ2-3; 7 bases align to TRBD1. Germline CDR1 is ENHRY and CDR2 is SYGVKD. This CDR3 has 12 residues. After removal of 4 bases from V and 10 bases from J, the junction contained 5 bases not matched to a gene. The CDR3 nucleotides are TGTGCCATCAGTGGCGACAGGGTTGCGCAGTATTTT. Translated, it gives CAISGDRVAQYF.

The V and J genes are TRBV27 and TRBJ1-6; D unresolved. CDR1 MNHEY and CDR2 SMNVEV come from the germline V gene (reference sequence). This CDR3 spans 17 amino acids. V was clipped by 3 bases and J by 0 bases, with 12 bases between them. The CDR3 coding sequence is TGTGCCAGCAGTTTCCACTGGGGAGGCTCCTATAATTCACCCCTCCACTTT. Its translation is CASSFHWGGSYNSPLHF.

The chain combines TRBV7-3 with TRBJ1-1, with 9 bases identical to TRBD1. The CDR3 has 14 residues. From germline, CDR1 is SGHTA and CDR2 FQGTGA. Trimming at V came to 4 bases and at J to 4 bases, leaving 4 bases not matched to a gene. DNA for the CDR3: TGTGCCAGCAGCTCCCGGGACAGGGCCACTGAAGCTTTCTTT. Its protein product is CASSSRDRATEAFF.

The genes are TRBV5-4 and TRBJ2-1; D is possibly TRBD1 or TRBD2 (5 bases each). This CDR3 contains 13 residues. The V end lost 4 bases, the J end lost 7 bases, and 12 bases lay between the germline ends. Germline V gene data show CDR1 as SGHNT and CDR2 as YYREEE (reference sequence). The CDR3 loop reads CASSRVGENEQFF. The DNA for the CDR3 is TGTGCCAGCAGCCGAGTGGGGGAGAATGAGCAGTTCTTC.

The chain combines TRBV18 with TRBJ2-7; the match to TRBD1 covers 8 bases. This CDR3 has 17 amino acids. V lost 2 bases, J lost 0 bases, and 9 bases stayed unmatched. Germline V gene sequence: CDR1 KGHSH, CDR2 LQKENI. This CDR3 is CASSPRAGQDSSYEQYF. CDR3 bases: TGTGCCAGCTCACCAAGGGCGGGACAGGACAGCTCCTACGAGCAGTACTTC.

The J gene is TRBJ2-3, the V gene TRBV11-2, with D possibly matching TRBD2 (5 bases). CDR1 and CDR2 (germline): SGHAT, FQNNGV. The CDR3 totals 13 residues. Trimming shortened V by 4 bases and J by 7 bases, and 12 bases separated the two germline ends. DNA for the CDR3: TGTGCCAGCAGCTCGGGGATGGGAAATACGCAGTATTTT. It translates to CASSSGMGNTQYF. Complete variable domain (other parts from reference TRBV11-2 and TRBJ2-3): EAGVAQSPRYKIIEKRQSVAFWCNPISGHATLYWYQQILGQGPKLLIQFQNNGVVDDSQLPKDRFSAERLKGVDSTLKIQPAKLEDSAVYLCASSSGMGNTQYFGPGTRLTVL.

V gene TRBV13 combines with J gene TRBJ1-1; no definite D call. The CDR3 is made up of 13 amino acids. CDR1 and CDR2 (germline): PRHDT, FYEKMQ (reference sequence). V shed 8 bases and J shed 6 bases, with 16 bases lying between them. The CDR3 coding sequence is TGTGCCAGCGGGCGGAAAATATTAGCTGAAGCTTTCTTT. Translation: CASGRKILAEAFF.